This TCR beta chain was captured in a study of shared clonotypes between healthy human individuals. The germline V gene has CDR1 SGHTA and CDR2 FQGNSA. The CDR3 loop spans 13 amino acids. The repertoire was sequenced with immunoSEQ multiplex PCR; TCRdb's copy has only in-frame clones and lacks some. Of some 480,000 clones listed, around 80% are singletons. As concerns this clone: A read error may produce the germline difference seen at one junction end.

The chain recombines TRBV7-2 with TRBJ1-2; no reliable D call. The source material was PBMCs. This TCR came from a woman aged 40 to 50 in good health. Some clones in this sample may be carry-over from other donors' samples. CDR3 amino acids: CASSPRANCGYTF. The DNA for the CDR3 is TGTGCCAGCAGCCCCCGGGCCAACTGTGGCTACACCTTC.